The entry below gives a single T cell receptor (beta chain) sequence along with its context. Its antigen is unidentified. The data were taken from a study of monozygotic twins with inflammatory bowel disease. The study, taken as a whole, reports: There were differing immunosuppressive treatments, which may have added variability to patient repertoires. Healthy twins showed more clonotype sharing with others than IBD patients, especially patients with disease activity. Backing was not found for a single strong signal or clonotype associated with IBD.

Added by template switching were UMIs that each held a 6-nucleotide sample barcode. Reprocessing the 5' RACE reads, TCRdb reports a single entry for every CDR3 protein and omits DNA. The table lists 330,000 or so distinct CDR3 sequences. This clonotype was obtained from a human donor with ulcerative colitis or Crohn's disease, or a healthy co-twin of an affected twin (not recorded which). The sequencing sample was made of blood.

The CDR3 reads CASSAGTGVAETQYF. The chain couples TRBV6-1 to TRBJ2-5; the TCRdb D gene call, TRBD1, has no DNA to confirm it. Looked up from germline, CDR1 is MNHNS and CDR2 is SASEGT. The CDR3 is made up of 15 amino acids.